These 20 T cell receptor beta chains share one sample of origin, sequenced in a study of cytomegalovirus exposure and HLA in healthy donors. PCR involved 60 Vbeta and 13 Jbeta primers. Produced via immunoSEQ multiplex PCR; TCRdb's table is partial and in-frame only. The sample has 150,000 to 200,000 clones, 75% to 85% seen once. Material: PBMCs. Source of these receptors: a boy aged 5-17 years in good health and CMV-seronegative.

The gene calls are TRBV18 and TRBJ1-1; D gene uncertain. The V end lost 6 bases, the J end lost 0 bases, and 11 bases lay between the germline ends. CDR1 and CDR2 from the germline V gene are KGHSH and LQKENI. CDR3 size: 14 residues. CDR3: CASSRADLNTEAFF. DNA of the CDR3: TGTGCCAGCTCGCGGGCCGATCTGAACACTGAAGCTTTCTTT.

The V call is TRBV2, the J call TRBJ2-1; possible D gene TRBD1, 5 bases. Trimming stripped 7 bases from V and 8 bases from J, with 12 bases between. The germline V gene has CDR1 SNHLY and CDR2 FYNNEI. This CDR3 has 12 residues. CDR3 sequence reads: CASIRGRDEQFF. DNA for the CDR3: TGTGCCAGCATAAGGGGTCGGGATGAGCAGTTCTTC.

This chain joins TRBV6-5 and TRBJ1-2, with D perhaps matching TRBD1 (6 bases). The germline V gene encodes CDR1 MNHEY and CDR2 SVGAGI. CDR3 length: 14 amino acids. Trimming stripped 9 bases from V and 5 bases from J, with 19 bases between. In nucleotides, the CDR3 is TGTGCCAGTGCCCCCCGACAGGCCCGGTATGGCTACACCTTC. Translating gives CASAPRQARYGYTF.

The chain employs TRBV5-4 and TRBJ2-4; a possible D gene is TRBD2 (5 bases). V gave up 3 bases and J gave up 4 bases, with 11 bases separating them. The CDR3 contains 14 residues. The V gene's germline CDR1 is SGHNT and CDR2 YYREEE (reference sequence). The CDR3 reads CASSSHGGKNIQYF. The CDR3 bases are TGTGCCAGCAGCTCCCATGGAGGAAAAAACATTCAGTACTTC.

This rearrangement joins TRBV5-6 to TRBJ2-3, with TRBD1 identical over 7 bases. J was trimmed by 1 base and V by 4 bases; bases with no gene match: 9. This CDR3 contains 16 residues. Germline V gene lookup returns CDR1 SGHDT and CDR2 YYEEEE. The CDR3 loop is CASSPARDRRTDTQYF. The CDR3 DNA is TGTGCCAGCAGCCCCGCCCGGGACAGACGCACAGATACGCAGTATTTT.

V gene TRBV5-4 combines with J gene TRBJ2-7; 7 bases agree with TRBD2. CDR1 is SGHNT and CDR2 is YYREEE in the germline V gene (reference sequence). The CDR3 is 15 residues long. V was clipped by 2 bases and J by 4 bases; unmatched bases: 9. The CDR3 bases are TGTGCCAGCAGCTTTCGGCGGGAGCCGGGGTACGAGCAGTACTTC. Translation gives CASSFRREPGYEQYF.

This clone was seen once. The rearrangement uses TRBV6-5 and TRBJ2-1, with 7 bases aligning to TRBD1. The CDR3 totals 13 residues. Germline values: CDR1 MNHEY, CDR2 SVGAGI. Trimming removed 6 bases from V and 8 bases from J; junction bases left unmatched: 7. In nucleotides, the CDR3 is TGTGCCAGCAGCGCACAGGGGTGGGATGAGCAGTTCTTC. This sequence encodes CASSAQGWDEQFF.

J is TRBJ2-2 and V is TRBV11-3; D is perhaps TRBD1 (6 bases). Per germline, CDR1 SGHNT and CDR2 YENEEA. V shed 2 bases and J shed 4 bases, with 14 bases lying between them. This CDR3 has 16 residues. In nucleotides, the CDR3 is TGTGCCAGCAGCTTATCCCCGGCCAGGGGCACCGGGGAGCTGTTTTTT. This gives the protein CASSLSPARGTGELFF.

About this clone itself: Germline and junction disagree at one end, which may indicate a read error. Other DNA sequences in the sample encode the same CDR3. V gene TRBV10-1 combines with J gene TRBJ2-1; 11 bases agree with TRBD2. CDR1 is WNHNN and CDR2 is SYGVQD in the germline V gene (reference sequence). CDR3 length equals 16 residues. The DNA of the CDR3 is TGCGCCAGTAGTGAGTCAGTAGCGGGGGGGCACTCTGAGCAGTTCTTC. Its translation is CASSESVAGGHSEQFF.

The chain uses TRBV6-5 and TRBJ1-1; no definite D call. V was clipped by 8 bases and J by 1 base, with 5 bases between them. Germline loops: CDR1 MNHEY, CDR2 SVGAGI. The CDR3 is made up of 11 amino acids. The DNA of the CDR3 is TGTGCCAGCGCGGGGAACACTGAAGCTTTCTTT. Its translation is CASAGNTEAFF.

The J gene is TRBJ2-3, the V gene TRBV14; 8 bases are shared with TRBD2. Trimming cost V 4 bases and J 3 bases; bases outside gene matches: 9. The germline CDR1 and CDR2 sequences are SGHDN and FVKESK. CDR3 length: 16 residues. CDR3 sequence (DNA): TGTGCCAGCAGCCCCGGAGCGGGACTAGTGACAGATACGCAGTATTTT. It codes for CASSPGAGLVTDTQYF.

The J gene is TRBJ2-5, the V gene TRBV5-4, with 8 bases identical to TRBD1. The length of the CDR3 is 14 residues. V shed 4 bases, J shed 4 bases, and the junction held 6 bases outside the gene matches. Looked up from germline, CDR1 is SGHNT and CDR2 is YYREEE (reference sequence). CDR3 bases: TGTGCCAGCAGCCCGGACAGGGTTGTAGAGACCCAGTACTTC. Its protein is CASSPDRVVETQYF.

This chain uses TRBV7-8 with TRBJ1-4, with 9 bases matching TRBD1. Losses at the gene ends were 2 bases for V and 5 bases for J; bases not matched to a gene: 24. The germline V gene encodes CDR1 SGHVS and CDR2 FQNEAQ. The CDR3 contains 22 residues. The CDR3: CASSLLSLGWTGSGQGNEKLFF. The CDR3 nucleotides are TGTGCCAGCAGCTTATTGTCCCTCGGGTGGACCGGATCGGGACAGGGAAATGAAAAACTGTTTTTT.

V gene TRBV19 combines with J gene TRBJ2-1; the D is unclear. Germline CDR1 is LNHDA and CDR2 is SQIVND (reference sequence). The V end was cut by 8 bases, the J end by 6 bases, with 5 bases between. This CDR3 has 10 amino acids. The CDR3 DNA is TGTGCCAGTGGGCGCAATGAGCAGTTCTTC. It translates to CASGRNEQFF.

J is TRBJ1-3 and V is TRBV2; D remains unclear. CDR1 is SNHLY and CDR2 is FYNNEI in the germline V gene. CDR3 length: 16 residues. V gave up 3 bases and J gave up 0 bases, with 12 bases separating them. The CDR3 reads CASSDPLLSSGNTIYF. The DNA for the CDR3 is TGTGCCAGCAGTGACCCACTCCTAAGCTCTGGAAACACCATATATTTT.

The chain links TRBV9 to TRBJ2-1, with TRBD2 matching over 8 bases. Per germline, CDR1 SGDLS and CDR2 YYNGEE. The CDR3 sequence is 16 residues long. Losses at the gene ends were 0 bases for V and 7 bases for J; bases not matched to a gene: 9. The CDR3 sequence: CASSVVATGGPNEQFF. The CDR3 DNA sequence: TGTGCCAGCAGCGTAGTTGCGACGGGAGGGCCGAATGAGCAGTTCTTC.

The V call is TRBV12-2, the J call TRBJ1-2; the table calls TRBD1, which could not be checked here. TRBV12-2 is noted as a pseudogene. The CDR3 has 19 residues. In nucleotides, the CDR3 is TGTGCAAGTCGCTTAGAAGGCGGGTCCAGGGGGCGCGGTAACTATGGCTACACCTTC. This codes for CASRLEGGSRGRGNYGYTF.

This clone was seen a single time. The J gene is TRBJ1-2, the V gene TRBV7-3; 9 nucleotides match TRBD1. Looked up from germline, CDR1 is SGHTA and CDR2 is FQGTGA. V was clipped by 2 bases and J by 8 bases; unmatched bases: 3. This CDR3 region has 13 residues. CDR3 region: CASSLGGTGGYTF. The DNA for the CDR3 is TGTGCCAGCAGCTTAGGGGGGACAGGGGGCTACACCTTC.

This clone has a single count. V gene TRBV7-9 combines with J gene TRBJ1-3; TRBD1 matches at 9 bases. Germline assignment: CDR1 SEHNR and CDR2 FQNEAQ (reference sequence). V trimming: 5 bases; J trimming: 7 bases; junction bases outside the gene matches: 12. CDR3 size: 16 residues. Here the CDR3 DNA reads TGTGCCAGCAGCCCTCTGGGTGGACAGGGGCGGAACACCATATATTTT. This translates into CASSPLGGQGRNTIYF.

The J gene is TRBJ2-1, the V gene TRBV6-5, with D possibly TRBD2 on 5 matching bases. The CDR3 has 15 amino acids. V lost 5 bases and J lost 2, with 13 bases in between. The germline V gene has CDR1 MNHEY and CDR2 SVGAGI. CDR3 amino acids: CASSTDTGTYNEQFF. Here the CDR3 DNA reads TGTGCCAGCAGTACCGACACGGGAACCTACAATGAGCAGTTCTTC.